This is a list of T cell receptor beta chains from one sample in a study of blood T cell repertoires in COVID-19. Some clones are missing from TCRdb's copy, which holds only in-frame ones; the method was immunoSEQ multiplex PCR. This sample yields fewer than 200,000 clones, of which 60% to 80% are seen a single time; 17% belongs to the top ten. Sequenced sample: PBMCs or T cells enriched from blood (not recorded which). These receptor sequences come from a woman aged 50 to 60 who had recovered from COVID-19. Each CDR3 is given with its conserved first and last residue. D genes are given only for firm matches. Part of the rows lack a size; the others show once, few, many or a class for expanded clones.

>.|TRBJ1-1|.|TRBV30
TGTGCCTGGAGTGTTGAGGGCCCTGGGGCTTTCTTT
CAWSVEGPGAFF
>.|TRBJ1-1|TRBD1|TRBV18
TGTGCCAGCTCGCCGCGACAGGGGGCGAACACTGAAGCTTTCTTT
CASSPRQGANTEAFF
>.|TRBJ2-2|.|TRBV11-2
TGTGCCAGCAGTTCCAGGGCCTCCCAAAGCGGGGAGCTGTTTTTT
CASSSRASQSGELFF
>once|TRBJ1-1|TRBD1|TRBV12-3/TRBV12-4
TGTGCCAGCAGCCTGACAGGGGACGGGGAAGCTTTCTTT
CASSLTGDGEAFF
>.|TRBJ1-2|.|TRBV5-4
TGTGCCAGCAGCTTGGTCAGGTCGGGAGCTAACTATGGCTACACCTTC
CASSLVRSGANYGYTF
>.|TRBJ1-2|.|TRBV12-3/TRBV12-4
TGTGCCAGCAGCCCCCTCGGTAACTATGGCTACACCTTC
CASSPLGNYGYTF
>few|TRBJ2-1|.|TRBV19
TGTGCCAGTAGTATAGGTCGTCAGGCCGGGCAGTTCTTC
CASSIGRQAGQFF
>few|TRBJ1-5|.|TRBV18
TGTGCCAGCTCACCCGGGACTGGCGACATCAATCAGCCCCAGCATTTT
CASSPGTGDINQPQHF
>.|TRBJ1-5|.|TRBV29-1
TGCAGCGTTCTCGACAGTCTGGGTCAGCCCCAGCATTTT
CSVLDSLGQPQHF
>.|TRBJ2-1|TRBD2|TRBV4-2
TGTGCCAGCAGCCAAGTACAGAGCGGGAGGGGAAGAGGGCAGTTCTTC
CASSQVQSGRGRGQFF
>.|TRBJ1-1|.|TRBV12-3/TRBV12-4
TGTGCCAGCAGTCAGGGCTCTGACACTGAAGCTTTCTTT
CASSQGSDTEAFF
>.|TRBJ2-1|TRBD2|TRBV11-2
TGTGCCAGCAGCTTAACTCGAGTCGGACTAGCGGAATACAATGAGCAGTTCTTC
CASSLTRVGLAEYNEQFF
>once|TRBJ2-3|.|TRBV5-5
TGTGCCAGCAGCTTGTTGGAGACCCTAGATACGCAGTATTTT
CASSLLETLDTQYF
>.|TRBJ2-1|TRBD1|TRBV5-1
TGCGCCAGCAGCGACGGGACAGGGGGGTACAATGAGCAGTTCTTC
CASSDGTGGYNEQFF
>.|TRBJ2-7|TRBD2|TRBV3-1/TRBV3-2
TGTGCCAGCAGCCACCTAGCGGGAGGGCCTCCCTACGAGCAGTACTTC
CASSHLAGGPPYEQYF
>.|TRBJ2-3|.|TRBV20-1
TGCAGTGCTAGTGGTGGCGGAGATACGCAGTATTTT
CSASGGGDTQYF
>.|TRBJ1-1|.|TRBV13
TGTGCCAGCAGACTTATGAACACTGAAGCTTTCTTT
CASRLMNTEAFF
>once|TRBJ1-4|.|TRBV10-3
TGTGCCATATCCCAACAGGGCGCTAATGAAAAACTGTTTTTT
CAISQQGANEKLFF
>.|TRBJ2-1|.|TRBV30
TGTGCCTGGAGTGTACGGGGACTCCTGCCCTACAATGAGCAGTTCTTC
CAWSVRGLLPYNEQFF
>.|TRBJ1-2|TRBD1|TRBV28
TGTGCCAGCAGTTTACTCGGACAGGGGGTTGTTGGCTACACCTTC
CASSLLGQGVVGYTF
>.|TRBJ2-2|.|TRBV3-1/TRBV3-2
TGTGCCAGCAGCCCGGACTCCTTAGAAGATGCCGGGGAGCTGTTTTTT
CASSPDSLEDAGELFF
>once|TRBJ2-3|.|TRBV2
TGTGCCAGCAGTGAACGGGGAGCGGCCCCCGTCGAGACAGATACGCAGTATTTT
CASSERGAAPVETDTQYF
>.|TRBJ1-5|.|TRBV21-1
TGTGCCAGCTCTCCGGGACAGGGGCTAATTTATAGCAATCAGCCCCAGCATTTT
CASSPGQGLIYSNQPQHF
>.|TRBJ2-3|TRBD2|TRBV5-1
TGCGCCAGCAGCCCTAGCGGGGACTACACAGATACGCAGTATTTT
CASSPSGDYTDTQYF
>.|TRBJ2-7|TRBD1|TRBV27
TGTGCCAGCAGTTTAACAGTCGCCCGATACTATCCGGGACAGGGTTGCTACGAGCAGTACTTC
CASSLTVARYYPGQGCYEQYF
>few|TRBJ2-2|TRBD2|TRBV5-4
TGTGCCAGCAGCGTTTTTGCTAGCGGGACCTGCGGCGGGGAGCTGTTTTTT
CASSVFASGTCGGELFF
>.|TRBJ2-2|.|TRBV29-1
TGCAGCGTTTCAGGAAAGAACACCGGGGAGCTGTTTTTT
CSVSGKNTGELFF
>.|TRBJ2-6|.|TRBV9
TGTGCCAGCAGCACAGACAGCTCTGGGGCCAACGTCCTGACTTTC
CASSTDSSGANVLTF
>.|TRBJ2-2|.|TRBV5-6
TGTGCCAGCAGCTTGTTTTCGCTAGCGATAAACACCGGGGAGCTGTTTTTT
CASSLFSLAINTGELFF
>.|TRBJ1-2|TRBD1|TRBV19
TGTGCCAGTATGAGACAGGGACCACAGCATGGCTACACCTTC
CASMRQGPQHGYTF
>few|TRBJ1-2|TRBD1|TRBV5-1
TGCGCCAGCAGCTTGGGGACAGGCCAAAACTATGGCTACACCTTC
CASSLGTGQNYGYTF
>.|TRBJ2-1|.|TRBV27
TGTGCCAGCAGTTACTACGGGAGAACGGGCAATGAGCAGTTCTTC
CASSYYGRTGNEQFF
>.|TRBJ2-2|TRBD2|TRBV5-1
TGCGCCAGCAGCTTGTTGGCGGGAGCGGACGGGGAGCTGTTTTTT
CASSLLAGADGELFF
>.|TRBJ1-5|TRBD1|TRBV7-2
TGTGCCAGCAGTGCGGACAGGGCGAGCAATCAGCCCCAGCATTTT
CASSADRASNQPQHF
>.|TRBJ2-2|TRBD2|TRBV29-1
TGCAGCGTTCGCGGACTAGCGGGAGGAGGGCACACCGGGGAGCTGTTTTTT
CSVRGLAGGGHTGELFF
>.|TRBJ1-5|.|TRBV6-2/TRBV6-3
TGTGCCAGCAGTGGCACAGGGTACAATCAGCCCCAGCATTTT
CASSGTGYNQPQHF
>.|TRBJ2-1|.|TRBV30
TGTGCCTGGAGTAGGAGGGATGAGCAGTTCTTC
CAWSRRDEQFF
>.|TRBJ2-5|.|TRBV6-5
TGTGCCAGCAGTCACCGGACTACCAAGGTTGAGACCCAGTACTTC
CASSHRTTKVETQYF
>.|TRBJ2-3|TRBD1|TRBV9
TGTGCCAGCAGCGGGGGACAGGGGGCAACAGATACGCAGTATTTT
CASSGGQGATDTQYF
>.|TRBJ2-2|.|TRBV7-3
TGTGCCAGCAGCTTAACTTCTAGCACGGGTACCGGGGAGCTGTTTTTT
CASSLTSSTGTGELFF
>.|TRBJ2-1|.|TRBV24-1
TGTGCCACCAGTGACCCGGGCGGAGCGGCAGAGGGTGAGCAGTTCTTC
CATSDPGGAAEGEQFF
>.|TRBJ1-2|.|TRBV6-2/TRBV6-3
TGTGCCAGCAGCAACTCGGAGGTGTATGGCTACACCTTC
CASSNSEVYGYTF
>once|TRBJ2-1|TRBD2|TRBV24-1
TGTGCCACCAGTGTGCCCAGCGGGAGGGTGTATGAGCAGTTCTTC
CATSVPSGRVYEQFF
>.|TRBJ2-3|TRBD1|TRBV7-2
TGTGCCAGCAGGGACAGGGCTACAGATACGCAGTATTTT
CASRDRATDTQYF
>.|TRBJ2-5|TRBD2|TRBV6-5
TGTGCCAGCAGTTTCTTAGCGGGAACCCAAGAGACCCAGTACTTC
CASSFLAGTQETQYF
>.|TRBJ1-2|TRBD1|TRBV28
TGTGCCAGCAGTTCTTCTCCGGGCTCAGGGGGGTACACCTTC
CASSSSPGSGGYTF
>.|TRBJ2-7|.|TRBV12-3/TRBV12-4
TGTGCCAGCAGGACGACAGGGAGGGAGCAGTACTTC
CASRTTGREQYF